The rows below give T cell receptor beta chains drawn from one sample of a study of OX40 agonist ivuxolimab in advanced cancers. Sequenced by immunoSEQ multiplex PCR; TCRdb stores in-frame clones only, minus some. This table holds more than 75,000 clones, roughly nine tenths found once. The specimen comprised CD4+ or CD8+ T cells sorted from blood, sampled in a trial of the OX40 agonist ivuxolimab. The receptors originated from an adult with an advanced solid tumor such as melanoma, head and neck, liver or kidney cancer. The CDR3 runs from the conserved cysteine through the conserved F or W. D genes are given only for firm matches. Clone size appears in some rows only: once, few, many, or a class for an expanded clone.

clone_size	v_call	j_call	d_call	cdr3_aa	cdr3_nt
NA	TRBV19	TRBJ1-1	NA	CASSIGYDTEAFF	TGTGCCAGTAGTATTGGGTACGACACTGAAGCTTTCTTT
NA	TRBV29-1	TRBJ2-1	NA	CSGQSPGLANNEQFF	TGCAGCGGCCAATCGCCGGGACTTGCGAACAATGAGCAGTTCTTC
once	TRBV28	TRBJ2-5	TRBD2	CASSLTFGGYQETQYF	TGTGCCAGCAGTTTAACGTTCGGGGGGTACCAAGAGACCCAGTACTTC
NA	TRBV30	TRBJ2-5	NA	CAWSTQGGVGTQYF	TGTGCCTGGAGTACACAGGGCGGGGTGGGGACCCAGTACTTC
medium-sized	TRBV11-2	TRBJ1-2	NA	CASWGGLEDGYTF	TGTGCCAGCTGGGGGGGATTGGAGGATGGCTACACCTTC
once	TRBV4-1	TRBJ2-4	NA	CASSQNWVQPEAGIQYF	TGCGCCAGCAGCCAAAATTGGGTCCAGCCCGAAGCGGGCATTCAGTACTTC
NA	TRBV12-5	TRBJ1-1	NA	CASGLRFWGRGHTEAFF	TGTGCTAGTGGTTTGCGGTTTTGGGGGCGAGGGCACACTGAAGCTTTCTTT
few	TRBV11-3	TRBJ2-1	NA	CASSLDALAYNEQFF	TGTGCCAGCAGCTTAGATGCGTTGGCCTACAATGAGCAGTTCTTC
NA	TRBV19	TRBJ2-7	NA	CASSIEPYSYEQYF	TGTGCCAGTAGTATAGAACCTTACTCCTACGAGCAGTACTTC
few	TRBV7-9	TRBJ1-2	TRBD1	CASSLAGQGNYGYTF	TGTGCCAGCAGCTTAGCGGGACAGGGAAACTATGGCTACACCTTC
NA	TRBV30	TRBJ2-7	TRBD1	CAWSPRPGQLTYEQYF	TGTGCCTGGAGTCCAAGGCCGGGACAGCTAACCTACGAGCAGTACTTC
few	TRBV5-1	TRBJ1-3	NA	CASSLLPQVISGNTIYF	TGCGCCAGCAGCTTACTCCCCCAGGTTATCTCTGGAAACACCATATATTTT
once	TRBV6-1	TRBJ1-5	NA	CASSEAQGFQPQHF	TGTGCCAGCAGTGAAGCGCAGGGGTTCCAGCCCCAGCATTTT
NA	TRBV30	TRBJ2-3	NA	CAWSKKGQGGDTQYF	TGTGCCTGGAGTAAAAAGGGGCAGGGAGGAGATACGCAGTATTTT
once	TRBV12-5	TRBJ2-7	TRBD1	CASGLLTGGYEQYF	TGTGCTAGTGGTTTGCTGACAGGGGGCTACGAGCAGTACTTC
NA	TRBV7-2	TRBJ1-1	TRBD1	CASSLGQGKTNTEAFF	TGTGCCAGCAGCTTGGGACAGGGGAAGACGAACACTGAAGCTTTCTTT
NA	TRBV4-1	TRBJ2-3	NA	CASSREGIDTQYF	TGCGCCAGCAGCCGAGAAGGAATAGATACGCAGTATTTT
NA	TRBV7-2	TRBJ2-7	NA	CASSHNHGQIYEQYF	TGTGCCAGCAGCCATAACCACGGACAGATCTACGAGCAGTACTTC
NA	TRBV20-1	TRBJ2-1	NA	CSASSYNEQFF	TGCAGCGCTAGCAGTTACAATGAGCAGTTCTTC
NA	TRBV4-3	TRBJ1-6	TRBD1	CASSQAGTENSPLHF	TGCGCCAGCAGCCAAGCCGGGACAGAGAATTCACCCCTCCACTTT
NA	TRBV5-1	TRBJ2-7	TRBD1	CASRSGTGTSEQYF	TGCGCCAGCAGATCCGGGACAGGGACATCCGAGCAGTACTTC
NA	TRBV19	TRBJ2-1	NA	CASRSGGSYNEQFF	TGTGCCAGTAGAAGCGGAGGCTCCTACAATGAGCAGTTCTTC
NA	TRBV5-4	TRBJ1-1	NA	CASSLEQGITEAFF	TGTGCCAGCAGCTTGGAACAGGGAATCACTGAAGCTTTCTTT
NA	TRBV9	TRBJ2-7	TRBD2	CASSVLSGGEQYF	TGTGCCAGCAGCGTATTGAGCGGGGGCGAGCAGTACTTC
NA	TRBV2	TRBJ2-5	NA	CASSERQVGETQYF	TGTGCCAGCAGTGAACGACAGGTTGGGGAGACCCAGTACTTC
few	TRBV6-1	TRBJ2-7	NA	CASSEAPPREQYF	TGTGCCAGCAGTGAAGCCCCCCCGCGGGAGCAGTACTTC
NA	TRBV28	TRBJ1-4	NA	CASSPSGLNEKLFF	TGTGCCAGCAGTCCTTCGGGCCTTAATGAAAAACTGTTTTTT
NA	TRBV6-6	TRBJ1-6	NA	CASSLGSSYNSPLHF	TGTGCCAGCAGTTTGGGGAGCTCCTATAATTCACCCCTCCACTTT
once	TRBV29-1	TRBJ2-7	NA	CSVEQPGHPYEQYF	TGCAGCGTTGAACAACCGGGACACCCCTACGAGCAGTACTTC
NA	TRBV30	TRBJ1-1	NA	CAWSPGRVEAFF	TGTGCCTGGAGTCCCGGGAGGGTGGAAGCTTTCTTT
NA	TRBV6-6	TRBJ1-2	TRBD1	CASSYTGTDGYTF	TGTGCCAGCAGTTACACGGGGACAGACGGCTACACCTTC
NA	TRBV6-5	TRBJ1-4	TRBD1	CASSYGTGGHEKLFF	TGTGCCAGCAGTTACGGGACAGGGGGTCATGAAAAACTGTTTTTT
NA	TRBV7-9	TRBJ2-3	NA	CASSTDLSGAQYF	TGTGCCAGCAGCACGGACCTTTCTGGGGCGCAGTATTTT
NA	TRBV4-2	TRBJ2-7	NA	CASSQDQDPRSYEQYF	TGTGCCAGCAGCCAAGATCAGGATCCTAGATCCTACGAGCAGTACTTC
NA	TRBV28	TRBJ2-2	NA	CASSLGWEGTGELFF	TGTGCCAGCAGTTTAGGATGGGAAGGCACCGGGGAGCTGTTTTTT
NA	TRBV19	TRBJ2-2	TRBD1	CASRDGQGGTGELFF	TGTGCCAGTAGGGACGGACAGGGTGGTACCGGGGAGCTGTTTTTT
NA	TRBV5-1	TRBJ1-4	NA	CASSLTLNEKLFF	TGCGCCAGCAGCTTGACCCTTAATGAAAAACTGTTTTTT
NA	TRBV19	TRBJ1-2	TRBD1	CASSLDRVSNYGYTF	TGTGCCAGTAGTCTTGACAGGGTGTCTAACTATGGCTACACCTTC
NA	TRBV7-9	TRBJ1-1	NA	CASSYRDGGREAFF	TGTGCCAGCAGCTACCGGGACGGGGGTAGGGAAGCTTTCTTT
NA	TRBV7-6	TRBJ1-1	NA	CASSLAIGMDTEAFF	TGTGCCAGCAGCTTAGCGATTGGCATGGACACTGAAGCTTTCTTT
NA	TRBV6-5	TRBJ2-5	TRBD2	CASSSSGGAETQYF	TGTGCCAGCAGTTCAAGCGGGGGGGCTGAGACCCAGTACTTC
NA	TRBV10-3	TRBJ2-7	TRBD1	CAISSPPGQVSYEQYF	TGTGCCATCAGCTCACCACCGGGACAGGTATCCTACGAGCAGTACTTC
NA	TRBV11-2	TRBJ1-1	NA	CASSPRMGPLNTEAFF	TGTGCCAGCAGCCCCCGCATGGGACCTTTGAACACTGAAGCTTTCTTT
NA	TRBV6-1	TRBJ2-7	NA	CASSEDLLPLLYF	TGTGCCAGCAGTGAAGATCTGCTGCCCTTGCTGTACTTC
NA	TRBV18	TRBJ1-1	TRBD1	CASSPRQGGSDTEAFF	TGTGCCAGCTCACCGCGACAGGGAGGGAGCGACACTGAAGCTTTCTTT
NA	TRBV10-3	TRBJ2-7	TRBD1	CAISEKTGINEQYF	TGTGCCATCAGTGAGAAGACAGGGATCAACGAGCAGTACTTC
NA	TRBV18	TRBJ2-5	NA	CASSPIGGVETQYF	TGTGCCAGCTCACCAATTGGAGGGGTCGAGACCCAGTACTTC
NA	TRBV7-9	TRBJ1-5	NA	CASSFVGANQPQHF	TGTGCCAGCAGCTTCGTAGGGGCTAATCAGCCCCAGCATTTT